A single sample gave rise to the 17 T cell receptor beta chains below, sequenced in a study of T-cell memory formation after mild COVID-19. TCRdb itself ran the 5' RACE reads through MiXCR, one entry per CDR3 protein. The profile covers 190,000 or so distinct CDR3 sequences, with around 21% appearing a single time and about 21% taken by the ten largest. The sequenced material came from PBMCs or a T cell subset sorted from them (not recorded which). Receptors were obtained from an adult woman who had mild COVID-19 (a few samples of this study predate the infection). Cell type and time point are not known.

The genes are TRBV15 and TRBJ1-1; D is unresolved. Germline V CDR1 and CDR2: LNHNV, YYDKDF (reference sequence). Trimming pared 5 bases from V and 3 bases from J, leaving 7 bases between. This CDR3 has 12 residues. This chain's CDR3 is CATSQEDTEAFF. CDR3 coding DNA: TGTGCCACCAGCCAAGAGGACACTGAAGCTTTCTTT.

The chain recombines TRBV20-1 with TRBJ2-3, with a weak D call TRBD1 (6 bases). CDR3 length: 15 residues. Germline V CDR1 and CDR2: DFQATT, SNEGSKA (reference sequence). The V and J ends lost 0 bases and 1 base respectively, with 11 bases between them. CDR3 in amino acids: CSARDQGPGTDTQYF. The CDR3, as DNA: TGCAGTGCTAGAGATCAGGGGCCGGGCACAGATACGCAGTATTTT.

J is TRBJ2-7 and V is TRBV19, with 7 bases identical to TRBD2. Trimming at V came to 5 bases and at J to 2 bases, leaving 9 bases not matched to a gene. This CDR3 contains 15 residues. CDR1 is LNHDA and CDR2 is SQIVND in the germline V gene (reference sequence). CDR3 loop: CASSPSWGGTYEQYF. In DNA form, the CDR3 reads TGTGCCAGTAGTCCCAGCTGGGGGGGAACCTACGAGCAGTACTTC.

The rearrangement links TRBV4-2 to TRBJ2-4, with D possibly being TRBD1 (5 bases). This CDR3 has 12 residues. V shed 2 bases and J shed 8 bases, with 7 bases lying between them. The V gene's germline CDR1 is LGHNA and CDR2 YNFKEQ. The CDR3 protein is CASSQRGDIQYF. CDR3 coding DNA: TGTGCCAGCAGCCAAAGGGGCGACATTCAGTACTTC.

About this clonotype itself: At one of its ends the junction is not consistent with the germline gene, which may arise from a read error. CDR3 amino acids: CDSSLDRGSAGELFF. Written as DNA, the CDR3 is TGTGACAGCAGCTTAGACAGGGGAAGTGCCGGGGAGCTGTTTTTT. The rearrangement uses TRBV7-7 and TRBJ2-2; 8 bases are a match to TRBD1. CDR1 SSHAT and CDR2 FNYEAQ come from the germline V gene (reference sequence). The CDR3 spans 15 residues.

This chain connects TRBV5-1 to TRBJ2-1, with 7 positions matching TRBD2. CDR3 size: 18 residues. CDR1 is SGHRS, CDR2 YFSETQ, per germline. Trimming at V came to 0 bases and at J to 0 bases, leaving 9 bases not matched to a gene. The CDR3 nucleotides are TGCGCCAGCAGCTTGGCCCTAGCGGCAACGAACTCCTACAATGAGCAGTTCTTC. It encodes CASSLALAATNSYNEQFF.

This clonotype was seen more than once but under ten times. The chain couples TRBV5-1 to TRBJ1-1, with unresolved D. Germline CDR1 is SGHRS and CDR2 is YFSETQ. V was pared by 6 bases and J by 7 bases, with 16 bases between. The CDR3 has 13 residues. CDR3 loop: CASTRPPGLEAFF. In DNA form, the CDR3 reads TGCGCCAGCACCAGGCCGCCGGGCCTTGAAGCTTTCTTT. Combining the CDR3 with reference TRBV5-1 and TRBJ1-1 gives the whole variable domain KAGVTQTPRYLIKTRGQQVTLSCSPISGHRSVSWYQQTPGQGLQFLFEYFSETQRNKGNFPGRFSGRQFSNSRSEMNVSTLELGDSALYLCASTRPPGLEAFFGQGTRLTVV.

This clonotype was counted a few times. This chain joins TRBV24-1 and TRBJ1-5; D gene unclear. CDR1 KGHDR and CDR2 SFDVKD come from the germline V gene. This CDR3 has 18 amino acids. V lost 3 bases and J lost 4, with 21 bases in between. CDR3 sequence reads: CATSDPGSGPEGNQPQHF. For the CDR3, the DNA is TGTGCCACCAGTGATCCGGGATCCGGGCCCGAAGGGAATCAGCCCCAGCATTTT.

This clonotype was seen more than once but under ten times. This sequence joins TRBV9 and TRBJ2-1, with D unclear. V was trimmed by 1 base and J by 8 bases, leaving 10 bases between them. This CDR3 region has 13 residues. CDR1 is SGDLS and CDR2 is YYNGEE in the germline V gene. This chain's CDR3 is CASSVWGRDEQFF. The DNA for the CDR3 is TGTGCCAGCAGCGTATGGGGTAGGGATGAGCAGTTCTTC.

The rearrangement links TRBV15 to TRBJ1-2, with no clear D. V was cut by 3 bases and J by 1 base, with 6 bases left in between. Germline-derived CDR1 and CDR2 are LNHNV and YYDKDF (reference sequence). The CDR3 is 13 amino acids. The CDR3 sequence: CATSSGVNYGYTF. Here the CDR3 DNA reads TGTGCCACCAGCAGTGGAGTTAACTATGGCTACACCTTC. Filled out from reference TRBV15 and TRBJ1-2, the complete variable domain reads DAMVIQNPRYQVTQFGKPVTLSCSQTLNHNVMYWYQQKSSQAPKLLFHYYDKDFNNEADTPDNFQSRRPNTSFCFLDIRSPGLGDTAMYLCATSSGVNYGYTFGSGTRLTVV.

J is TRBJ2-1 and V is TRBV7-3; 8 bases agree with TRBD2. Germline CDR1 is SGHTA and CDR2 is FQGTGA. The CDR3 runs to 15 residues. J gave up 4 bases and V 3 bases, and 5 bases lay outside the gene matches. The CDR3 region is CASSLGLGSYNEQFF. In DNA, the CDR3 is TGTGCCAGCAGCTTGGGACTAGGCTCGTACAATGAGCAGTTCTTC.

As regards this clonotype: Since no conserved phenylalanine or tryptophan closes the CDR3, a read error is the likely cause. The chain has TRBV5-1 and TRBJ2-7; D unresolved. This CDR3 spans 13 amino acids. Germline values: CDR1 SGHRS, CDR2 YFSETQ. Trimming took off 2 bases at V and 1 base at J, with 7 bases between the two ends. The CDR3, as DNA: TGCGCCAGCAGCTTAGCAGGTTCCTACGAGCAGTACTTA. Translated: CASSLAGSYEQYL.

This clonotype was seen more than once but under ten times. V and J are TRBV12-3 or TRBV12-4 and TRBJ2-3; TRBD2 might be the D (6 bases). V was trimmed by 3 bases and J by 6 bases, leaving 13 bases between them. CDR3 length: 14 amino acids. The CDR3, as DNA: TGTGCCAGCAGTTTCGTGGGGGGTTCGGATACGCAGTATTTT. This sequence encodes CASSFVGGSDTQYF.

The V gene is TRBV5-5, the J gene TRBJ2-1, with TRBD1 identical over 8 bases. Germline V gene data show CDR1 as SGHKS and CDR2 as YYEKEE (reference sequence). The CDR3 is 14 residues long. V lost 0 bases and J lost 8; bases outside the gene matches: 4. CDR3 bases: TGTGCCAGCAGCTTGGGACAGGGGAACTATGAGCAGTTCTTC. Protein sequence: CASSLGQGNYEQFF.

The sample holds a few counts of this clonotype. J is TRBJ1-1 and V is TRBV6-5; no clear D. This CDR3 comprises 15 residues. V gave up 4 bases and J gave up 3 bases, with 15 bases separating them. Germline CDR1 MNHEY, CDR2 SVGAGI. The CDR3 here is CASSWARSRDTEAFF. DNA for the CDR3: TGTGCCAGCAGTTGGGCAAGGTCTAGGGACACTGAAGCTTTCTTT.

This clonotype has more than one count but fewer than ten. The CDR3 nucleotides are TGTGCCACCAGTGACTCCCGTTTGGGACTAGCGGGAGATGAGCAGTTCTTC. Translating gives CATSDSRLGLAGDEQFF. This rearrangement joins TRBV24-1 to TRBJ2-1; 14 bases match TRBD2. Germline loops: CDR1 KGHDR, CDR2 SFDVKD. The CDR3 sequence is 17 residues long. V dropped 4 bases and J dropped 8; count of bases not matched to a gene: 9.

The chain uses TRBV6-2 or TRBV6-3 and TRBJ2-7; 10 bases agree with TRBD1. Germline V gives CDR1 MNHEY, CDR2 SVGEGT. The CDR3 is 14 amino acids. Unmatched junction bases numbered 8, after V lost 6 bases and J lost 6 bases. The CDR3 spells CASSLPGQGIEQYF. The CDR3, as DNA: TGTGCCAGCAGCCTGCCGGGACAGGGGATCGAGCAGTACTTC.